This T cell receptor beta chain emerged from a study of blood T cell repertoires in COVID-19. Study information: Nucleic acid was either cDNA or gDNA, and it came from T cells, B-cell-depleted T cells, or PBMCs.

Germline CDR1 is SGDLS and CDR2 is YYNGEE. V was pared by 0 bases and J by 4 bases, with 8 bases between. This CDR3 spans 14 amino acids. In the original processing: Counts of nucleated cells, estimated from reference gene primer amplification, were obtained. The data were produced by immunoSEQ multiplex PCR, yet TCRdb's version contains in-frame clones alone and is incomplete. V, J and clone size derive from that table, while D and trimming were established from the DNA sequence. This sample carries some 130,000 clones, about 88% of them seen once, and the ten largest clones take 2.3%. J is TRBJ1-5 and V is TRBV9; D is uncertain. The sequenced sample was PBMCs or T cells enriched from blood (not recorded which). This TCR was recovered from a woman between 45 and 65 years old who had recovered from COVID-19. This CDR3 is CASSVGAGNQPQHF. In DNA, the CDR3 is TGTGCCAGCAGCGTAGGGGCGGGGAATCAGCCCCAGCATTTT.